The 3 T cell receptor beta chains below all came from one sample that was sequenced in a study of a mutant IDH1 vaccine in newly diagnosed glioma. TCRdb's table, derived via immunoSEQ multiplex PCR, lists solely in-frame clones and lacks some. This sample has 50,000 to 70,000 clones, with around four fifths found just once. The time point here: week 35, safety follow-up. The study gave 300 ug of mutant IDH1 20-mer peptide per vaccine dose, with topical imiquimod. Their antigens remain unidentified. The sample here was PBMCs, taken from a glioma patient whose treatment included an IDH1 peptide vaccine. The receptors were gathered from a man aged 25-40 years with glioma.

Comment on this clone: One end of the junction is discordant with germline, which a read error may explain. The genes are TRBV6-5 and TRBJ1-1, with 9 bases matching TRBD1. Germline loops: CDR1 MNHEY, CDR2 SVGAGI. There are 16 residues in the CDR3. The CDR3 loop is CASRYAQGASGLEAFF. The CDR3 bases are TGTGCCAGCCGTTACGCACAGGGGGCGAGTGGACTTGAAGCTTTCTTT.

This rearrangement joins TRBV5-8 to TRBJ1-3; D unresolved. Germline V lookup: CDR1 SGHTS, CDR2 YDEGEE. The CDR3 is 14 amino acids. V was trimmed by 5 bases and J by 0 bases, leaving 9 bases between them. The CDR3 DNA is TGTGCCAGCAGTAGAGGGATCTCTGGAAACACCATATATTTT. Translation gives CASSRGISGNTIYF.

The chain is built from TRBV18 and TRBJ1-4; tentative D call: TRBD1 (6 bases). CDR3 size: 15 residues. V lost 5 bases and J lost 7, with 17 bases in between. The germline V gene encodes CDR1 KGHSH and CDR2 LQKENI. CDR3 coding DNA: TGTGCCAGCTCAATCGAACAGGGACCTGGTGAAAAACTGTTTTTT. This sequence encodes CASSIEQGPGEKLFF. The entire variable domain, with the rest obtained from reference TRBV18 and TRBJ1-4, is as follows: NAGVMQNPRHLVRRRGQEARLRCSPMKGHSHVYWYRQLPEEGLKFMVYLQKENIIDESGMPKERFSAEFPKEGPSILRIQQVVRGDSAAYFCASSIEQGPGEKLFFGSGTQLSVL.